Presented here are 16 T cell receptor beta chains from one specimen sequenced in a study of T cells in Graves' hyperthyroidism and ophthalmopathy. Amplification targeted TCR beta CDR3 regions from RNA transcripts. During a first-round RT-PCR of the TCR CDR3, the HTBI primer set was used. TCRdb analysed the multiplex PCR reads with MiXCR anew, one entry per CDR3 protein. Here the sample spans hundreds of thousands of distinct CDR3 sequences, around 40% being singletons. Sequencing was done on a sample of blood. These receptors all stem from a woman between 40 and 55 years old with Graves' hyperthyroidism.

Concerning this clonotype itself: A much larger clone is a single base away; this may be a read error. The conserved final phenylalanine or tryptophan is absent from the CDR3, which likely points to a read error. V is TRBV7-9 and J is TRBJ1-1; D is ambiguous. V was cut by 7 bases and J by 8 bases, with 11 bases left in between. Germline values: CDR1 SEHNR, CDR2 FQNEAQ (reference sequence). The CDR3 totals 11 residues. In DNA, the CDR3 is TGTGCCAGCAAGGCTGCCCTAGAAGCTTTCCTT. Protein: CASKAALEAFL.

The V and J genes are TRBV12-3 or TRBV12-4 and TRBJ1-1; possibly TRBD1 for D (5 bases). The CDR3 spans 17 residues. Trimming shortened V by 4 bases and J by 1 base, and 19 bases separated the two germline ends. The CDR3 loop reads CASSYGSGWEENTEAFF. In DNA, the CDR3 is TGTGCCAGCAGTTATGGGTCAGGGTGGGAAGAGAACACTGAAGCTTTCTTT.

V is TRBV6-6 and J is TRBJ2-5; a possible D gene is TRBD2 (6 bases). Trimming took off 2 bases at V and 3 bases at J, with 10 bases between the two ends. Germline CDR1 reads MNHNY; CDR2 reads SVGAGI (reference sequence). The CDR3 loop spans 14 amino acids. For the CDR3, the DNA is TGTGCCAGCAGTTACCCCGGGAGAAAAGAGACCCAGTACTTC. Translated: CASSYPGRKETQYF.

The chain recombines TRBV6-5 with TRBJ2-7, with 7 bases lining up with TRBD1. This CDR3 region has 14 residues. Germline assignment: CDR1 MNHEY and CDR2 SVGAGI. Trimming took 7 bases from V and 2 from J; bases not matched to a gene: 8. The CDR3 sequence: CASKTTGPTYEQYF. CDR3 DNA sequence: TGTGCCAGCAAGACGACAGGGCCGACCTACGAGCAGTACTTC.

The chain employs TRBV10-3 and TRBJ1-1; 7 bases align to TRBD1. The junction had 15 bases not matched to a gene; V was cut back by 10 bases and J by 4 bases. This CDR3 contains 15 residues. CDR1 is ENHRY, CDR2 SYGVKD, per germline. CDR3 bases: TGTGCCAGCAGAAACCACAGGGGAGGGGGCACTGAAGCTTTCTTT. Its translation: CASRNHRGGGTEAFF.

This clonotype has a count of ten or more. The chain couples TRBV7-2 to TRBJ2-6; D might be TRBD1 or TRBD2, each matching 6 bases. Trimming shortened V by 5 bases and J by 0 bases, and 20 bases separated the two germline ends. The V gene's germline CDR1 is SGHTA and CDR2 FQGNSA. This CDR3 is built from 19 residues. In nucleotides, the CDR3 is TGTGCCAGCAGCGGACGCCGGGGGCACGCCTACTCTGGGGCCAACGTCCTGACTTTC. Its translation: CASSGRRGHAYSGANVLTF.

The rearrangement joins TRBV13 to TRBJ2-2; TRBD2 matches 7 bases. There are 16 residues in the CDR3. After removal of 5 bases from V and 2 bases from J, the junction contained 8 bases not matched to a gene. Germline V gene data show CDR1 as PRHDT and CDR2 as FYEKMQ (reference sequence). The CDR3 coding sequence is TGTGCCAGCAGCCCATTGCGGGAGATAAACACCGGGGAGCTGTTTTTT. It codes for CASSPLREINTGELFF.

In its sample, this clonotype was seen many times. This rearrangement joins TRBV9 to TRBJ1-6, with no clear D. Germline loops: CDR1 SGDLS, CDR2 YYNGEE. The CDR3 spans 17 residues. The V end lost 0 bases, the J end lost 9 bases, and 19 bases lay between the germline ends. The CDR3 loop reads CASSVEPGGRNGSPLHF. The CDR3 DNA sequence: TGTGCCAGCAGCGTAGAACCCGGTGGGAGGAATGGTTCACCCCTCCACTTT.

In its sample, this clonotype was seen many times. V usage is TRBV9 and J usage is TRBJ1-2, with no clear D. Per germline, CDR1 SGDLS and CDR2 YYNGEE. Trimming took off 0 bases at V and 6 bases at J, with 12 bases between the two ends. The CDR3 has 14 residues. For the CDR3, the DNA is TGTGCCAGCAGCGTAGGGTCGGGCCTCAATGGCTACACCTTC. Translated: CASSVGSGLNGYTF.

The J gene is TRBJ1-1, the V gene TRBV11-3; D remains unclear. Germline loops: CDR1 SGHNT, CDR2 YENEEA. There are 14 residues in the CDR3. V lost 3 bases to trimming and J lost 2 bases, with 10 bases between them. DNA for the CDR3: TGTGCCAGCAGCTTGAGAAGTTTCAACACTGAAGCTTTCTTT. Protein sequence: CASSLRSFNTEAFF. Variable domain in full (rest from reference TRBV11-3 and TRBJ1-1): EAGVVQSPRYKIIEKKQPVAFWCNPISGHNTLYWYLQNLGQGPELLIRYENEEAVDDSQLPKDRFSAERLKGVDSTLKIQPAELGDSAVYLCASSLRSFNTEAFFGQGTRLTVV.

The chain combines TRBV9 with TRBJ1-1; possibly TRBD1 for D (6 bases). CDR3 length: 13 amino acids. The V gene's germline CDR1 is SGDLS and CDR2 YYNGEE. Between the trimmed V and J ends, which lost 4 bases and 11 bases, there was a span of 18 bases. CDR3 sequence (DNA): TGTGCCAGCAGCCCTCCCCCCCAGGGGAAGGCTTTCTTT. This codes for CASSPPPQGKAFF.

The V and J genes are TRBV20-1 and TRBJ2-7; 9 nucleotides agree with TRBD1. With 5 bases clipped from V and 2 bases from J, the junction kept 7 bases outside the gene matches. CDR1 DFQATT and CDR2 SNEGSKA come from the germline V gene (reference sequence). The CDR3 has 14 amino acids. The CDR3 coding sequence is TGCAGTGCTCAACAGGGGGCGCAGGCCTACGAGCAGTACTTC. Residues: CSAQQGAQAYEQYF.

Here the CDR3 DNA reads TGTGCCAGCAGCTTTATTTACGTGAACACTGAAGCTTTCTTT. This translates into CASSFIYVNTEAFF. V usage is TRBV7-2 and J usage is TRBJ1-1; D gene unclear. CDR1 and CDR2 (germline): SGHTA, FQGNSA. The CDR3 covers 14 residues. Trimming removed 3 bases at V and 0 bases at J, with 8 bases between.

This clonotype occurred many times. CDR3 DNA: TGTGCCAGTAGTCCGACACATTTCCAAGAGACCCAGTACTTC. It yields the protein CASSPTHFQETQYF. The chain joins TRBV19 to TRBJ2-5; no clear D gene. CDR1 is LNHDA, CDR2 SQIVND, per germline (reference sequence). The V end lost 5 bases, the J end lost 1 base, and 11 bases lay between the germline ends. The CDR3 contains 14 residues.

There are many counts of this clonotype. V usage is TRBV6-1 and J usage is TRBJ1-2; 7 positions match TRBD1. Looked up from germline, CDR1 is MNHNS and CDR2 is SASEGT. After removal of 8 bases from V and 6 bases from J, the junction contained 12 bases not matched to a gene. The CDR3 is 14 residues long. The CDR3 sequence: CASYSEWTGHGYTF. For the CDR3, the DNA is TGTGCCAGCTATTCCGAGTGGACAGGTCATGGCTACACCTTC.

This clonotype was picked up a small number of times. This chain joins TRBV6-1 and TRBJ1-1; the D gene is possibly TRBD1 (5 bases). Trimming pared 5 bases from V and 1 base from J, leaving 8 bases between. Germline CDR1 and CDR2: MNHNS and SASEGT. The CDR3 sequence is 13 residues long. CDR3 DNA sequence: TGTGCCAGCAGTTCCAGGGCGAACACTGAAGCTTTCTTT. This gives the protein CASSSRANTEAFF.